The TCR beta chain described here comes from a study of T-cell memory formation after mild COVID-19. This clonotype has at least ten counts. Losses at the gene ends were 0 bases for V and 9 bases for J; bases not matched to a gene: 9. CDR3 length equals 15 residues. Germline CDR1 and CDR2: SGHRS and YFSETQ. TCRdb reanalysed the 5' RACE reads using MiXCR and keeps one entry per CDR3 protein. The table has under 300,000 distinct CDR3 sequences, 8% to 9.5% seen once. The V gene is TRBV5-1, the J gene TRBJ2-1; 7 bases are a match to TRBD2. The source of this sequence is a young man who had mild COVID-19 (a few samples of this study predate the infection). Cell type and time point are not known. The specimen sequenced was PBMCs or a T cell subset sorted from them (not recorded which). The CDR3 is CASSLVPGLRSEQFF. As DNA, the CDR3 is TGCGCCAGCAGCTTGGTCCCGGGACTAAGGAGTGAGCAGTTCTTC.